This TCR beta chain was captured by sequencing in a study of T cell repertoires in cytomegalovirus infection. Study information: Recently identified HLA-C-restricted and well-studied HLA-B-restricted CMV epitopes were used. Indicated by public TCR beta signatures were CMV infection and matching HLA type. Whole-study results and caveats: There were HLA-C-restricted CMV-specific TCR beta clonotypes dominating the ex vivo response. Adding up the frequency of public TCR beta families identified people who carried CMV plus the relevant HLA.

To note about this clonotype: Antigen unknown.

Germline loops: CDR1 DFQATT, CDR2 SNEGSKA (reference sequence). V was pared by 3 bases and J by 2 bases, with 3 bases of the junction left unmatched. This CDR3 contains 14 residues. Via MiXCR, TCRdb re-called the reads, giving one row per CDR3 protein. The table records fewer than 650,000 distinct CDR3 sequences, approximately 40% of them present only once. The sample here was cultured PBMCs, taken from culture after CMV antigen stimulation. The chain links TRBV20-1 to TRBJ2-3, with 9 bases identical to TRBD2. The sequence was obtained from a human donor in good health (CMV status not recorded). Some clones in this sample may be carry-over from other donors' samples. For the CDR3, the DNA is TGCAGTGCTAGTAGCGGGAGACCCACAGATACGCAGTATTTT. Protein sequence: CSASSGRPTDTQYF.